This TCR beta chain was sequenced in a study of control samples from healthy donors and cancer patients. In its sample, this clone was seen once. The repertoire was sequenced with immunoSEQ multiplex PCR; TCRdb's copy has only in-frame clones and lacks some. The profile covers about 94,000 clones, with 90% appearing a single time and roughly 3.4% taken by the ten largest. The TCR was taken from a woman between 18 and 30 years old in good health. The sample comprised blood.

CDR3 nucleotide sequence: TGTGCCAGCAGCTCACCAACAGGGGGCATGGCGTACACTGAAGCTTTCTTT. Its protein is CASSSPTGGMAYTEAFF. The V and J genes are TRBV7-2 and TRBJ1-1, with TRBD1 identical over 9 bases. From germline, CDR1 is SGHTA and CDR2 FQGNSA. The CDR3 spans 17 residues. The ends lost 4 bases at V and 3 bases at J; junction bases unmatched: 12.